The 2 T cell receptor beta chains presented below share a single source sample, sequenced in a study of PD-L1 blockade in urothelial cancer. Generated by immunoSEQ multiplex PCR, the TCRdb table keeps only in-frame clones and is missing some. This sample has tens of thousands of clones, with roughly 80% found just once. Sequenced material: PBMCs, taken around atezolizumab (anti-PD-L1) treatment. The source of these receptors is a man aged 50-59 years with urothelial cancer.

The V and J genes are TRBV7-6 and TRBJ2-5, with D perhaps TRBD2 (7 bases). V was trimmed by 3 bases and J by 9 bases, leaving 17 bases between them. Germline V gene lookup returns CDR1 SGHVS and CDR2 FNYEAQ. The CDR3 runs to 14 residues. The DNA for the CDR3 is TGTGCCAGCAGCTTGGGGGGGGCCGTGAAGGCCCAGTACTTC. Protein product: CASSLGGAVKAQYF. The entire variable domain, with the rest obtained from reference TRBV7-6 and TRBJ2-5, is as follows: GAGVSQSPRYKVTKRGQDVALRCDPISGHVSLYWYRQALGQGPEFLTYFNYEAQQDKSGLPNDRFSAERPEGSISTLTIQRTEQRDSAMYRCASSLGGAVKAQYFGPGTRLLVL.

The genes are TRBV19 and TRBJ1-1; the D is unclear. V was clipped by 5 bases and J by 0 bases, with 10 bases between them. CDR1 LNHDA and CDR2 SQIVND come from the germline V gene (reference sequence). This CDR3 region has 14 residues. Here the CDR3 DNA reads TGTGCCAGTAGTCAGGCATGGATGAACACTGAAGCTTTCTTT. Its protein is CASSQAWMNTEAFF.